These 11 T cell receptor beta chains were all obtained from the same sample, sequenced in a study of CD8+ T cells in alopecia areata. RNA was isolated and reverse transcribed to cDNA, the sequencing template. Using immunoSEQ multiplex PCR, the repertoire was profiled, and TCRdb retains in-frame clones only, with some absent. The table has around 190,000 clones, around three fifths seen once; the top ten hold approximately 1.2%. Treatment reported: oral pan-JAK inhibitor, 5-10 mg twice daily. The sequencing used CD4+ T cells sorted from blood, collected around week 49, from a patient treated with tofacitinib. Source of these receptors: a human donor with alopecia areata.

The chain recombines TRBV30 with TRBJ2-1, with D possibly matching TRBD2 (7 bases). Trimming took off 0 bases at V and 7 bases at J, with 10 bases between the two ends. Germline values: CDR1 GTSNPN, CDR2 SVGIG (reference sequence). This CDR3 spans 13 amino acids. For the CDR3, the DNA is TGTGCCTGGAGTGTACAGGGAGGGAATGAGCAGTTCTTC. Translation gives CAWSVQGGNEQFF.

The V gene is TRBV5-1, the J gene TRBJ1-6, with D unclear. The CDR3 length is 13 residues. Germline CDR1 and CDR2: SGHRS and YFSETQ. Trimming removed 3 bases at V and 8 bases at J, with 9 bases between. The CDR3 here is CASSSDYDSPLHF. The CDR3 nucleotides are TGCGCCAGCAGCTCAGACTACGATTCACCCCTCCACTTT.

CDR3 loop: CSVEMSYEQYF. The CDR3 nucleotides read TGCAGCGTTGAGATGTCCTACGAGCAGTACTTC. The rearrangement joins TRBV29-1 to TRBJ2-7, with no clear D. V dropped 3 bases and J dropped 1 base, with 4 bases sitting between them. The CDR3 covers 11 residues. The germline CDR1 and CDR2 sequences are SQVTM and ANQGSEA.

V is TRBV4-3 and J is TRBJ2-3; 7 bases fit TRBD1. CDR1 is LGHNA, CDR2 YSLEER, per germline. J lost 3 bases, V lost 3 bases, and 9 bases had no gene match. The CDR3 sequence is 16 residues long. CDR3 bases: TGCGCCAGCAGCCAGGGGACAGCAAGCCCGACAGATACGCAGTATTTT. It specifies CASSQGTASPTDTQYF.

The chain carries TRBV29-1 and TRBJ2-7; D not certain. The CDR3 sequence is 13 residues long. The germline gives CDR1 SQVTM, CDR2 ANQGSEA. The V and J ends lost 7 bases and 5 bases respectively, with 18 bases between them. The CDR3: CSAATGLGDEQYF. In nucleotides, the CDR3 is TGCAGCGCCGCCACGGGCCTTGGGGACGAGCAGTACTTC.

The chain uses TRBV11-2 and TRBJ2-5, with a possible D match to TRBD1 (6 bases). The CDR3 has 14 residues. CDR1 is SGHAT and CDR2 is FQNNGV in the germline V gene. V lost 5 bases and J lost 2, with 12 bases in between. Here the CDR3 reads CASSNRDGQETQYF. The DNA of the CDR3 is TGTGCCAGCAGCAACAGGGACGGACAAGAGACCCAGTACTTC.

J is TRBJ1-1 and V is TRBV29-1; 7 nucleotides line up with TRBD1. Germline assignment: CDR1 SQVTM and CDR2 ANQGSEA. V lost 7 bases and J lost 3; bases outside the gene matches: 5. The CDR3 length is 12 residues. DNA of the CDR3: TGCAGCGGGAAGGGACAGCACACTGAAGCTTTCTTT. Translated: CSGKGQHTEAFF.

The chain combines TRBV7-2 with TRBJ1-5, with no clear D. Trimming pared 5 bases from V and 1 base from J, leaving 12 bases between. In germline, CDR1 is SGHTA, CDR2 FQGNSA. This CDR3 has 15 residues. CDR3 sequence reads: CASSPARSSNQPQHF. CDR3 sequence (DNA): TGTGCCAGCAGCCCCGCAAGATCGAGCAATCAGCCCCAGCATTTT.

This clone was seen a handful of times. This chain joins TRBV6-5 and TRBJ1-2, with 8 bases that match TRBD1. V was clipped by 8 bases and J by 4 bases; unmatched bases: 3. The CDR3 sequence is 12 residues long. Germline values: CDR1 MNHEY, CDR2 SVGAGI. The CDR3 sequence: CASRDRLYGYTF. The DNA for the CDR3 is TGTGCCAGCCGGGACAGGCTCTATGGCTACACCTTC.

The chain employs TRBV11-2 and TRBJ2-5, with D hard to call. Germline V gene sequence: CDR1 SGHAT, CDR2 FQNNGV. This CDR3 is built from 14 residues. With 5 bases removed from V and 5 bases from J, the gap between germline ends came to 15 bases. CDR3 loop: CASSPDLDRETQYF. The CDR3 DNA follows: TGTGCCAGCAGCCCTGACCTGGACCGGGAGACCCAGTACTTC. Drawing the rest from reference TRBV11-2 and TRBJ2-5, the complete variable domain is EAGVAQSPRYKIIEKRQSVAFWCNPISGHATLYWYQQILGQGPKLLIQFQNNGVVDDSQLPKDRFSAERLKGVDSTLKIQPAKLEDSAVYLCASSPDLDRETQYFGPGTRLLVL.

The chain has TRBV6-5 and TRBJ1-5; D not resolved. CDR1 MNHEY and CDR2 SVGAGI come from the germline V gene. This CDR3 has 13 amino acids. Trimming shortened V by 6 bases and J by 0 bases, and 6 bases separated the two germline ends. The CDR3 loop is CASSSSSNQPQHF. The CDR3 region has the DNA TGTGCCAGCAGCAGTAGTAGCAATCAGCCCCAGCATTTT.